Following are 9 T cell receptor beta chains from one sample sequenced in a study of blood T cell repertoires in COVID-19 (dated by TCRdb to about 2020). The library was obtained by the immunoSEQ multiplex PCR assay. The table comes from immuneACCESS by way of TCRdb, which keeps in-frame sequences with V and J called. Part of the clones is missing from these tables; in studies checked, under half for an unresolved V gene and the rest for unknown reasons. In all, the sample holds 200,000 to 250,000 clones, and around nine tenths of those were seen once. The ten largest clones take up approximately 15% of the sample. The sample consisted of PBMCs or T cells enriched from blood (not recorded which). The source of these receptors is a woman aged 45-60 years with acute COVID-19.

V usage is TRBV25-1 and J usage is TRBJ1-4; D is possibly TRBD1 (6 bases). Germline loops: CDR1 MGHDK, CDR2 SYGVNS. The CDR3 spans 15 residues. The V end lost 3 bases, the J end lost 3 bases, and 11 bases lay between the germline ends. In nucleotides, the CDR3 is TGTGCCAGCAGTGACTGGACAGAAGCTAATGAAAAACTGTTTTTT. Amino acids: CASSDWTEANEKLFF.

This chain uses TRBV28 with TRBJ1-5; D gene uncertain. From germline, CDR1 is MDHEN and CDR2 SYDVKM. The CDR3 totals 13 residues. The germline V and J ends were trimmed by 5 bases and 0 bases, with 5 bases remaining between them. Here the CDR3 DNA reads TGTGCCAGCAGTGTTTATAGCAATCAGCCCCAGCATTTT. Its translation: CASSVYSNQPQHF. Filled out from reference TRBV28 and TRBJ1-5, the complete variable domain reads DVKVTQSSRYLVKRTGEKVFLECVQDMDHENMFWYRQDPGLGLRLIYFSYDVKMKEKGDIPEGYSVSREKKERFSLILESASTNQTSMYLCASSVYSNQPQHFGDGTRLSIL.

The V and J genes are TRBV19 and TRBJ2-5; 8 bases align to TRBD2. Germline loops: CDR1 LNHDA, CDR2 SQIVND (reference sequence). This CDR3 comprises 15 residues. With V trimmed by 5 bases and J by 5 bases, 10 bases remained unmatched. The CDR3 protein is CASSSGLGPGETQYF. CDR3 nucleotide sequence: TGTGCCAGTAGTTCGGGACTAGGCCCCGGGGAGACCCAGTACTTC. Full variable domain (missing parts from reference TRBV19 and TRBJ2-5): DGGITQSPKYLFRKEGQNVTLSCEQNLNHDAMYWYRQDPGQGLRLIYYSQIVNDFQKGDIAEGYSVSREKKESFPLTVTSAQKNPTAFYLCASSSGLGPGETQYFGPGTRLLVL.

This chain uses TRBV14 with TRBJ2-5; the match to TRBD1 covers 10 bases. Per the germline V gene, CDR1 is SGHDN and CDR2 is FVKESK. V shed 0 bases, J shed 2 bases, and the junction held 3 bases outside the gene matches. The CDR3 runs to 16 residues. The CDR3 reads CASSQDRGQGQETQYF. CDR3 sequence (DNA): TGTGCCAGCAGCCAAGATCGGGGACAGGGGCAAGAGACCCAGTACTTC.

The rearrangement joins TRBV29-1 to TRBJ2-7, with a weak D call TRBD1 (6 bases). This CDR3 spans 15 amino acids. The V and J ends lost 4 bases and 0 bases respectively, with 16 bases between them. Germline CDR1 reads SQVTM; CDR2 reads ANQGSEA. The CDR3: CSVVNALGGSYEQYF. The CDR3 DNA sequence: TGCAGCGTTGTAAACGCCTTAGGGGGCTCCTACGAGCAGTACTTC.

The CDR3 sequence: CASSLTSGRDEQFF. The CDR3 DNA follows: TGTGCCAGCAGCTTGACTAGCGGGAGAGATGAGCAGTTCTTC. V and J are TRBV5-4 and TRBJ2-1; 11 bases agree with TRBD2. Looked up from germline, CDR1 is SGHNT and CDR2 is YYREEE (reference sequence). V gave up 1 base and J gave up 8 bases; unmatched junction bases: 2. The CDR3 is made up of 14 amino acids.

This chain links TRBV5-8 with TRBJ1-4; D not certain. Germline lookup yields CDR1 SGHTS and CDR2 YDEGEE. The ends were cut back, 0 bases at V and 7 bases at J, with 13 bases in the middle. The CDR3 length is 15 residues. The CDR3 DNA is TGTGCCAGCAGCTTGGGGTCGCCGTCGGGTGAAAAACTGTTTTTT. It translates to CASSLGSPSGEKLFF.

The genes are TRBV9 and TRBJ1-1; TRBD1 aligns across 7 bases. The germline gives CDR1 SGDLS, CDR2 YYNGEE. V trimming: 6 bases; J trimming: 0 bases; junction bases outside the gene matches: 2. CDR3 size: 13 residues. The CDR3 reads CASKGQLNTEAFF. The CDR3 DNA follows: TGTGCCAGCAAGGGACAGCTGAACACTGAAGCTTTCTTT.

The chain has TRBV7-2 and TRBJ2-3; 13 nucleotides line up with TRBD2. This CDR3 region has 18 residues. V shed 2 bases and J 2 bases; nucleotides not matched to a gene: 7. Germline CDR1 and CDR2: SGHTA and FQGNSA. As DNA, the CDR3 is TGTGCCAGCAGCTTACTACTAGCGGGAGGGCCTCCCACAGATACGCAGTATTTT. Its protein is CASSLLLAGGPPTDTQYF.